The T cell receptor beta chain described here comes from a study of post-analysis software for immune sequencing data. Study at large: Relapsing-remitting, secondary progressive and progressive-relapsing multiple sclerosis courses were included. General study points: In patients, TRBV5-6, TRBV5-1 and TRBV20-1 belonged to five or six TRBV segments found more frequently than in controls. F measure showed strong co-clustering of same-batch samples. Multiple sclerosis patients showed significantly lower normalized Chao1 diversity than controls did.

TCR beta cDNA libraries had unique molecular identifiers. Researchers reported 400,000 to 550,000 cDNA molecules coming from around 1 to 9.1 million T cells. TCRdb reanalysed the PCR reads using MiXCR and keeps one entry per CDR3 protein. The table has about 620,000 distinct CDR3 sequences, roughly 46% seen once. This clonotype was seen more than once but under ten times. Its cognate antigen is unknown. The CDR3 consists of 13 residues. Trimming took 3 bases from V and 7 from J, leaving 10 bases between them. The germline CDR1 and CDR2 sequences are DFQATT and SNEGSKA (reference sequence). The sequencing sample was made of blood. The TCR sequence derives from a girl aged 10-17 years with multiple sclerosis. The V call is TRBV20-1, the J call TRBJ1-6, with TRBD1 as a possible D gene (6 bases). The CDR3 region has the DNA TGCAGTGCTAGGGACAGCTCAAATTCACCCCTCCACTTT. It codes for CSARDSSNSPLHF.